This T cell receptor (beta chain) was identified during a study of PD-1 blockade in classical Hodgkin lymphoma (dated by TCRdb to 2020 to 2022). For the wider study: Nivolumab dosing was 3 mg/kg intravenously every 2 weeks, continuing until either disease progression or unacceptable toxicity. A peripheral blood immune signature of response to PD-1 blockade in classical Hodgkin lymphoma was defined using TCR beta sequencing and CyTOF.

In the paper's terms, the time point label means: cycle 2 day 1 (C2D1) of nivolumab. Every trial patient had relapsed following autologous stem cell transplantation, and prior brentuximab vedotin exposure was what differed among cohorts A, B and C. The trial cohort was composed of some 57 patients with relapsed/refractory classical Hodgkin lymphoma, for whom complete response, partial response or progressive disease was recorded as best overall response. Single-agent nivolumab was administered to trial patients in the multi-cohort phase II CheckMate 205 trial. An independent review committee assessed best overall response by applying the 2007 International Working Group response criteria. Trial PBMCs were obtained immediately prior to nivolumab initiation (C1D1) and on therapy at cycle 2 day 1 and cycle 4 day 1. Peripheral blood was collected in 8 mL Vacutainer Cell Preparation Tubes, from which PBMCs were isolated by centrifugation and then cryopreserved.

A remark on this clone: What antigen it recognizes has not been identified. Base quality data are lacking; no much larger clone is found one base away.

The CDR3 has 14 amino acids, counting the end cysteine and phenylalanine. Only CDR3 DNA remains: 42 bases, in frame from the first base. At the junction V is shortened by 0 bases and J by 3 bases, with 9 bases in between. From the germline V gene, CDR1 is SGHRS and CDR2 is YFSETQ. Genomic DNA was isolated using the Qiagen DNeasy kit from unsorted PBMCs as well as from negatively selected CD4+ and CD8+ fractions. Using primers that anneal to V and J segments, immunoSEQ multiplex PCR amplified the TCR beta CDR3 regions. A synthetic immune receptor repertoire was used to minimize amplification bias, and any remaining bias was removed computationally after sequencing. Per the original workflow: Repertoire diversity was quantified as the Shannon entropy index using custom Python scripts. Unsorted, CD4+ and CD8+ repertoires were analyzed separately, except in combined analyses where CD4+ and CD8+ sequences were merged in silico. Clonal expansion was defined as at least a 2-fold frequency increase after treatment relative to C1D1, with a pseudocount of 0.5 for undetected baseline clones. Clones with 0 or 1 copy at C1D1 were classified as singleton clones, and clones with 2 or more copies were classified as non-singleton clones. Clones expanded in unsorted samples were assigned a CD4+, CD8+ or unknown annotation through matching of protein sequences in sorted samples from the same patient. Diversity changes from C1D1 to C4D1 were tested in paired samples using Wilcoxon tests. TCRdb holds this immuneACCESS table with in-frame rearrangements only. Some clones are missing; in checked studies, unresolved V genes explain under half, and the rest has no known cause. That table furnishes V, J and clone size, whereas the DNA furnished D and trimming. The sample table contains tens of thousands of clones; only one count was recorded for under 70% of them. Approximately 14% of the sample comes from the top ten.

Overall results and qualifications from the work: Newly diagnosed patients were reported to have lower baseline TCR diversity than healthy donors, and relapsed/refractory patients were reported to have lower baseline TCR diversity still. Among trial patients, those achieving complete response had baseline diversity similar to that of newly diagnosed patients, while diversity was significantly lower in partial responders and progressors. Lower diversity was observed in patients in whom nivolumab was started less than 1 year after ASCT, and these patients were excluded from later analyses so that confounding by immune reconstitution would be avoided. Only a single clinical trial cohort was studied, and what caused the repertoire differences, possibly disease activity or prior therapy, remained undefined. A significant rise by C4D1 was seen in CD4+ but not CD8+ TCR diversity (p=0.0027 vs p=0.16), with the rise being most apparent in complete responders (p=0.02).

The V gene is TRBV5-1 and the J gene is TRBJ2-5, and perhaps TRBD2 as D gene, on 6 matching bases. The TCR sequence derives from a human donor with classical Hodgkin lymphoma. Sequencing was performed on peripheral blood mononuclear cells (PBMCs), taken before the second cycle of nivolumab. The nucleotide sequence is TGCGCCAGCAGCTTGGGGGGGACTGAAGAGACCCAGTACTTC. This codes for CASSLGGTEETQYF.